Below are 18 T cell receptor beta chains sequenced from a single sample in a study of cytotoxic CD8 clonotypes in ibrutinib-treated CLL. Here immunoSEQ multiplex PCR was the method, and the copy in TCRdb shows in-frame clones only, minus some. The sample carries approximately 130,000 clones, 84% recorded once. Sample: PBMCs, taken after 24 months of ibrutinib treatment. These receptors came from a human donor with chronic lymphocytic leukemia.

The CDR3 coding sequence is TGTGCCAGCAGTTTGGGGGGGAGGTATGGCTACACCTTC. Encoded protein: CASSLGGRYGYTF. The chain links TRBV27 to TRBJ1-2, with TRBD1 as a possible D gene (5 bases). With 3 bases removed from V and 5 bases from J, the gap between germline ends came to 10 bases. The V gene's germline CDR1 is MNHEY and CDR2 SMNVEV (reference sequence). The CDR3 totals 13 residues.

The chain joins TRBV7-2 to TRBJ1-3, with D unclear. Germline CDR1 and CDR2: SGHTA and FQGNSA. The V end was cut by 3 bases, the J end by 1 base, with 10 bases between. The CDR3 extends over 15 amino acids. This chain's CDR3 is CASSLSSGSGNTIYF. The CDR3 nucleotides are TGTGCCAGCAGCTTGTCTTCGGGGTCTGGAAACACCATATATTTT.

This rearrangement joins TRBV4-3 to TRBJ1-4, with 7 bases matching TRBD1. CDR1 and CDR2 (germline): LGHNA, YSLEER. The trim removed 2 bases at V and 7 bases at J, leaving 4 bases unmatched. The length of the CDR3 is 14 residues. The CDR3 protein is CASSQRDSGEKLFF. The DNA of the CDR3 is TGCGCCAGCAGCCAACGGGACAGTGGTGAAAAACTGTTTTTT.

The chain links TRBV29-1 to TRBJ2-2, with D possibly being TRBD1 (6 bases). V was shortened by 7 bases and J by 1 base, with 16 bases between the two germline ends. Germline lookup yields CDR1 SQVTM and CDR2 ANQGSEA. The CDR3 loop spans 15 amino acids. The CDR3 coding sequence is TGCAGCGCAACTCCGGGACAAAAGAACACCGGGGAGCTGTTTTTT. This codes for CSATPGQKNTGELFF.

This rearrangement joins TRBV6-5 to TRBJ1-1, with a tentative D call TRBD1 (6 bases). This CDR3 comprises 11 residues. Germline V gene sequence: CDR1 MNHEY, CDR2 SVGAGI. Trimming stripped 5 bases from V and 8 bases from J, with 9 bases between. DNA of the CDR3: TGTGCCAGCAGTCTAGGGACAGAAGCTTTCTTT. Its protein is CASSLGTEAFF.

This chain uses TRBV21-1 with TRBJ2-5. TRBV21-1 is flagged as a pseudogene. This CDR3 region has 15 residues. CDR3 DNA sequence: TGTGCCAGCAGCAAACGGTGGACGCCCGACGGGACCCAGTACTTC. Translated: CASSKRWTPDGTQYF.

CDR3 DNA: TGTGCCAGTAGACGGACAGGGGCCCATCAGCCCCAGCATTTT. Its protein is CASRRTGAHQPQHF. V usage is TRBV19 and J usage is TRBJ1-5; 9 bases map to TRBD1. The CDR3 runs 14 residues. Looked up from germline, CDR1 is LNHDA and CDR2 is SQIVND (reference sequence). J was trimmed by 5 bases and V by 6 bases; bases with no gene match: 5.

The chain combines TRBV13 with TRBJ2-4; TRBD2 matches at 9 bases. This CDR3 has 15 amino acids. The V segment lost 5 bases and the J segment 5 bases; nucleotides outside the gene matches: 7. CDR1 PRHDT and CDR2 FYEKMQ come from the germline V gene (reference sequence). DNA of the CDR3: TGTGCCAGCAGCCGGTTAGCGGGGGATCAAAACATTCAGTACTTC. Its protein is CASSRLAGDQNIQYF.

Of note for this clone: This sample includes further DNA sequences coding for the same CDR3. The CDR3 nucleotides read TGTGCCAGCAGCAGCACTAGGACAGGGGTCAAAGAGACCCAGTACTTC. Amino acids: CASSSTRTGVKETQYF. This chain uses TRBV9 with TRBJ2-5, with 9 bases identical to TRBD1. V lost 4 bases and J lost 3; bases outside the gene matches: 10. Germline loops: CDR1 SGDLS, CDR2 YYNGEE. The CDR3 is made up of 16 amino acids. The full variable domain, in which reference TRBV9 and TRBJ2-5 provide the parts outside the CDR3, is DSGVTQTPKHLITATGQRVTLRCSPRSGDLSVYWYQQSLDQGLQFLIQYYNGEERAKGNILERFSAQQFPDLHSELNLSSLELGDSALYFCASSSTRTGVKETQYFGPGTRLLVL.

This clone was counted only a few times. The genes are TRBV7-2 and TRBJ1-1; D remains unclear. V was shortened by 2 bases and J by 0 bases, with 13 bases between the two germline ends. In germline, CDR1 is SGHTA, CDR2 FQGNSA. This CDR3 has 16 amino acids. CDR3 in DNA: TGTGCCAGCAGCTTATGGGCAGAGCCCATGAACACTGAAGCTTTCTTT. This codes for CASSLWAEPMNTEAFF.

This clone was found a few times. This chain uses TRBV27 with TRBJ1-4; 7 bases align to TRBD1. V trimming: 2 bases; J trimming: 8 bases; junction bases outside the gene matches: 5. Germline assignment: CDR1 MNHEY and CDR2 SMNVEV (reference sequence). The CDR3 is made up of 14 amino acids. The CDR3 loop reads CASSLEGAREKLFF. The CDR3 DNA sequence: TGTGCCAGCAGTTTAGAGGGGGCAAGGGAAAAACTGTTTTTT.

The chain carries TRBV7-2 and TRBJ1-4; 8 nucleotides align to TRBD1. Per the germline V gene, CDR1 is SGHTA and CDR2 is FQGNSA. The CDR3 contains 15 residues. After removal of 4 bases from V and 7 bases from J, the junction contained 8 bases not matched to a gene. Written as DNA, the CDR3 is TGTGCCAGCAGCTCTTCCGGGACAGGAGGTGAAAAACTGTTTTTT. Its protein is CASSSSGTGGEKLFF.

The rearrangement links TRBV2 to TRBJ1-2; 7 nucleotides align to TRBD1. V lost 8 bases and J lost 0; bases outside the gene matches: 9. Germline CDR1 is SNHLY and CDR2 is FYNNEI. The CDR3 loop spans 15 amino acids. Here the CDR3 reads CASLEGTVTNYGYTF. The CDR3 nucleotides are TGTGCCAGCCTCGAGGGGACAGTGACTAACTATGGCTACACCTTC.

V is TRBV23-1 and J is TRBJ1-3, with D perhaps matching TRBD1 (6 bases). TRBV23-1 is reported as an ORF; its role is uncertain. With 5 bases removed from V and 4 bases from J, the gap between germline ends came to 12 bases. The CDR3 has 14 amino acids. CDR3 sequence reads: CASSAQGVGNTIYF. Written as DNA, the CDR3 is TGCGCCAGCAGTGCACAGGGCGTAGGAAACACCATATATTTT.

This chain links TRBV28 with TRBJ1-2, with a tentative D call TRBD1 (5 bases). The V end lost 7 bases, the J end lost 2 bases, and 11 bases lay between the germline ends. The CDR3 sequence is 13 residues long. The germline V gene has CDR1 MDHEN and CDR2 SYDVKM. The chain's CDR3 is CASKVGTNYGYTF. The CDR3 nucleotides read TGTGCCAGCAAAGTAGGGACCAACTATGGCTACACCTTC.

The CDR3 region is CASSGSRGDTEAFF. As DNA, the CDR3 is TGTGCCAGCAGTGGGTCCAGAGGGGACACTGAAGCTTTCTTT. This chain uses TRBV6-4 with TRBJ1-1; TRBD1 might be the D (5 bases). Trimming shortened V by 4 bases and J by 3 bases, and 12 bases separated the two germline ends. This CDR3 has 14 residues. CDR1 MRHNA and CDR2 SNTAGT come from the germline V gene.

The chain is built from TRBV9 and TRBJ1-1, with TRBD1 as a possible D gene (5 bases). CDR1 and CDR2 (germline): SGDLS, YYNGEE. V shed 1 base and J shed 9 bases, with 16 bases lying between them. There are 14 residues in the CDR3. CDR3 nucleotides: TGTGCCAGCAGCGTAAAGGCGGGGGGGAGTAAAGCTTTCTTT. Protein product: CASSVKAGGSKAFF.

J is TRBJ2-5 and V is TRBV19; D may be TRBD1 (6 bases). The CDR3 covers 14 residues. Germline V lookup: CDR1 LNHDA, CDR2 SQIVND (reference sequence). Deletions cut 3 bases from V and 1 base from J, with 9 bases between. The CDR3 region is CASSMQDSQETQYF. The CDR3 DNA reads TGTGCCAGTAGTATGCAGGACAGCCAAGAGACCCAGTACTTC.